This paragraph reports one T cell receptor (beta chain). No antigen is known for it. One base away there is no much larger clone; base qualities are not given. This sample is drawn from a study of early T cells in non-severe SARS-CoV-2 infection (dated by TCRdb to the early 2020s). Background on the whole study: Because TCR sequencing relied on bulk RNA taken from unsorted whole blood, pairing of alpha and beta chains was not possible. The paper's findings and limits, for the study overall: VDJdb matching was skewed toward anti-spike CD8 responses, so virus-specific expansions were likely underestimated and private and CD4 specificities were missed.

The study was a case-control design nested within a healthcare worker cohort in London, UK, with weekly nasopharyngeal swab PCR tests and blood sampling. Healthcare workers were recruited between 23 and 31 March 2020, during the week of the UK lockdown, and were followed weekly for up to roughly 15 weeks. The junction shows trimming of 4 bases on V and 0 bases on J, plus 10 bases between the germline ends. CDR1 and CDR2 are read off the germline V gene as SGHAT and FQNNGV. Inclusive of the bounding cysteine and phenylalanine, the CDR3 is 14 residues long. CDR3 DNA is the only sequence kept; it has 42 bases, read in frame from the first base. Library prep was done by 5' RACE. This sample was sequenced with a NextSeq 500. The TCR library protocol attached unique molecular identifiers to individual cDNA molecules to correct for sequencing error and PCR bias. Sequencing covered both TCR alpha and beta chains, and within each sample the abundances of alpha and beta sequences were tightly co-correlated. The authors' analysis ran thus. Decombinator V4 was used to annotate the V gene, J gene and CDR3 of the TCR sequences. Expanded TCRs were defined as changing significantly between any two time points under a Poisson model with p below 0.0001. TCR abundances were normalised to the total number of TCRs sequenced in each sample and reported as counts per million. MAIT TCRs were defined by TRAV1-2 paired with TRAJ12, TRAJ20 or TRAJ33, and iNKT TCRs by TRAV10 paired with TRAJ18. A search of VDJdb, accessed on 1 November 2021, was run for TCRs annotated to CMV, EBV and SARS-CoV-2, with TCRs annotated for multiple antigens excluded. TCRdb reprocessing: public reads trimmed at Q25 with fastp, clones called with MiXCR, in-frame beta chains kept. Rows with a matching CDR3 protein are joined into one entry that keeps the most common DNA and genes. Here the V and J calls rest on TCRdb's processing, not on the authors' analysis. In all, the sample holds around 75,000 distinct CDR3 sequences, and 9.5% of those were seen once. Jointly, the top ten make up around 5.5% of the sample.

Sequenced input: whole blood. The source of this sequence is an adult who was a healthcare worker with PCR-confirmed SARS-CoV-2 infection or an uninfected control (not recorded which). This receptor chain uses TRBV11-2 and TRBJ2-7; the D gene is perhaps TRBD1, on 6 matching bases. The DNA reads TGTGCCAGCAGCTCCTACAGGGCCTCCTACGAGCAGTACTTC. Translated, this is CASSSYRASYEQYF.